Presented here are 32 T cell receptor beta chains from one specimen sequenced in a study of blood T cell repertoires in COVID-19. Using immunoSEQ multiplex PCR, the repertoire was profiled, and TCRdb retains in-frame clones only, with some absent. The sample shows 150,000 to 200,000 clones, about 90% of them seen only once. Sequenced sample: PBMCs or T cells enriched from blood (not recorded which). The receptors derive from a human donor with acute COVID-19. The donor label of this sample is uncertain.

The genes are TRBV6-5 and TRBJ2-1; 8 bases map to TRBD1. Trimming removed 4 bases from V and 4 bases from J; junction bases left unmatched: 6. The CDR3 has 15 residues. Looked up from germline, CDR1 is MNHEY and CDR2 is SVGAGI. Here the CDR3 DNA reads TGTGCCAGCAGTTCAGCCGGACAGGGATACAATGAGCAGTTCTTC. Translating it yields CASSSAGQGYNEQFF.

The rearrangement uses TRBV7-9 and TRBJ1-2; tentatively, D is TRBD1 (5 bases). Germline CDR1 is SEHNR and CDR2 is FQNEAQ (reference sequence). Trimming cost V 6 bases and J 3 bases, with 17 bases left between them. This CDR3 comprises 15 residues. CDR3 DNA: TGTGCCAGCAGTACCTTCGAAGACAGTTACTATGGCTACACCTTC. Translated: CASSTFEDSYYGYTF.

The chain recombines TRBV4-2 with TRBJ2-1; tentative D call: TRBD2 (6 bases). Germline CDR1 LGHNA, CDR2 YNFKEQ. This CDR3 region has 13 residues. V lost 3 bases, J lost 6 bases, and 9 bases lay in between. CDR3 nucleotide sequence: TGTGCCAGCAGCCAGGCGGGACTCAATGAGCAGTTCTTC. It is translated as CASSQAGLNEQFF.

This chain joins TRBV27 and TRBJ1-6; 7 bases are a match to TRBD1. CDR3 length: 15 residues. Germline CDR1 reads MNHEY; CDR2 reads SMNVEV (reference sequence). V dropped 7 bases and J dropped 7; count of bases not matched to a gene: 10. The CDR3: CASTRGRVGNSPLHF. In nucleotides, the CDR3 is TGTGCCAGCACGAGGGGGCGTGTGGGAAATTCACCCCTCCACTTT.

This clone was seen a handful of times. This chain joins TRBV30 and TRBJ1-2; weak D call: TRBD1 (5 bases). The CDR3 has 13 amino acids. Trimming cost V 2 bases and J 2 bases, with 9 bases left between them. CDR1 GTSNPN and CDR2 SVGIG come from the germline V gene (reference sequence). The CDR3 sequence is CAWSRQRNYGYTF. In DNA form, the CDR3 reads TGTGCCTGGAGTAGACAGCGAAACTATGGCTACACCTTC.

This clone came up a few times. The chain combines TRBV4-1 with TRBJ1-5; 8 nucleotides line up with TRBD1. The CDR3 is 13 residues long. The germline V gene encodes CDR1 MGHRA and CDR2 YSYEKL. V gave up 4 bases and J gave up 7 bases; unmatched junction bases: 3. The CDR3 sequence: CASSPGGRQPQHF. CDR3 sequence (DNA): TGCGCCAGCAGCCCAGGGGGCCGGCAGCCCCAGCATTTT.

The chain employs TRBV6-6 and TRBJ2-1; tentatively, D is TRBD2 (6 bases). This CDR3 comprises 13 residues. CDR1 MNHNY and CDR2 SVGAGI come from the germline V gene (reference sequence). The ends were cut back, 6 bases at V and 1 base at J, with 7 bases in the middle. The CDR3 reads CASSRESYNEQFF. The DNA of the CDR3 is TGTGCCAGCAGCCGGGAGTCCTACAATGAGCAGTTCTTC.

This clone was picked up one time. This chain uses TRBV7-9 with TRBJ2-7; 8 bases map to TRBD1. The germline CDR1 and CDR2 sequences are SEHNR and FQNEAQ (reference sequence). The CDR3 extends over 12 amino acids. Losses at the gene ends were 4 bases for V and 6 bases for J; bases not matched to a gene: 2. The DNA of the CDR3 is TGTGCCAGCAGCTCAGACAGGGGCGAGCAGTACTTC. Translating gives CASSSDRGEQYF.

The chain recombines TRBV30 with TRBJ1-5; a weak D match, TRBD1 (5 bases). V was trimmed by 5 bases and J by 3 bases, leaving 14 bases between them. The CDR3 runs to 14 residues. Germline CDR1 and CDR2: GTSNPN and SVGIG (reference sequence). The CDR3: CAWGASGDNQPQHF. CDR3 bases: TGTGCCTGGGGGGCCTCGGGGGACAATCAGCCCCAGCATTTT.

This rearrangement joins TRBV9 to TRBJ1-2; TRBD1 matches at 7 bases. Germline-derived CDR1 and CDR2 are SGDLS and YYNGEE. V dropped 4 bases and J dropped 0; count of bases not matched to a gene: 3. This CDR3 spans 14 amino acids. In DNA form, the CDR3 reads TGTGCCAGCAGCCCGGGACAGACTAACTATGGCTACACCTTC. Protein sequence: CASSPGQTNYGYTF.

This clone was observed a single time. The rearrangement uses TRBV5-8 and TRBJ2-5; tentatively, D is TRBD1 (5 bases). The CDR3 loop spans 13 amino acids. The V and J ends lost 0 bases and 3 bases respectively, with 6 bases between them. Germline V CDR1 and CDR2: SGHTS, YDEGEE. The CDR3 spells CASSLGQKETQYF. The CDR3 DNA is TGTGCCAGCAGCTTGGGACAGAAAGAGACCCAGTACTTC. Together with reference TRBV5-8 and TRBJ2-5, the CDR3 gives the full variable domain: EAGVTQSPTHLIKTRGQQATLRCSPISGHTSVYWYQQALGLGLQFLLWYDEGEERNRGNFPPRFSGRQFPNYSSELNVNALELEDSALYLCASSLGQKETQYFGPGTRLLVL.

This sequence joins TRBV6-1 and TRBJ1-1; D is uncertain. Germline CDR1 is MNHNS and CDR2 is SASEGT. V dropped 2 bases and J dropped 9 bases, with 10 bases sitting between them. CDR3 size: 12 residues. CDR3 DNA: TGTGCCAGCAGTGAAATGAACAGTAAAGCTTTCTTT. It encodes CASSEMNSKAFF.

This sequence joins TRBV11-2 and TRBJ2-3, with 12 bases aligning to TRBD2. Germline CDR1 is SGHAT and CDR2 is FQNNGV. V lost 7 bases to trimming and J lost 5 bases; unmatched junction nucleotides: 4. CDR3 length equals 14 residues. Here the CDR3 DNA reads TGTGCCAGCACGCAACTAGCGGGGGGAGATACGCAGTATTTT. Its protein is CASTQLAGGDTQYF.

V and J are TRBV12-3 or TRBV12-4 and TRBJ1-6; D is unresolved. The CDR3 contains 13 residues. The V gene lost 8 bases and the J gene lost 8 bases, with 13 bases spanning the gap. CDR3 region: CASASLGDSPLHF. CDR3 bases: TGTGCCAGCGCTTCCCTCGGGGATTCACCCCTCCACTTT.

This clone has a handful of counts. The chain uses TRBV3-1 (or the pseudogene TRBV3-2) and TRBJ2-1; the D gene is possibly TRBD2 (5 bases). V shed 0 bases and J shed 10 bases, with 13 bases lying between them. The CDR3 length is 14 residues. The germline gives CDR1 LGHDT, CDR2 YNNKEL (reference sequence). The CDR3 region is CASSQDGRVGEQFF. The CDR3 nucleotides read TGTGCCAGCAGCCAAGATGGGCGGGTTGGAGAGCAGTTCTTC.

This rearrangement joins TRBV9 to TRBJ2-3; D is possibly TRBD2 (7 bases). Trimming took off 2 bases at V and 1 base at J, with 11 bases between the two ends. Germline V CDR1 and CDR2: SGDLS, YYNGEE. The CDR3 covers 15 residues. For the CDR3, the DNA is TGTGCCAGCAGCGTCCGCGGGGGCCGCACAGATACGCAGTATTTT. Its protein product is CASSVRGGRTDTQYF.

The DNA for the CDR3 is TGTGCCAGTAGTATAGTGGGGGGGCTCTACAATGAGCAGTTCTTC. This sequence encodes CASSIVGGLYNEQFF. The rearrangement joins TRBV19 to TRBJ2-1; D is possibly TRBD2 (7 bases). The ends were cut back, 1 base at V and 3 bases at J, with 10 bases in the middle. This CDR3 is built from 15 residues. Looked up from germline, CDR1 is LNHDA and CDR2 is SQIVND (reference sequence).

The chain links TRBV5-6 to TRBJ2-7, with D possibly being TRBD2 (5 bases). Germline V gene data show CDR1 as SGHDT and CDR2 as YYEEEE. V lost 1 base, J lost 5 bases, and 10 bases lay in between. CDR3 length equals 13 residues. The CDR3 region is CASSLTGIHEQYF. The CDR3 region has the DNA TGTGCCAGCAGCTTGACGGGGATCCACGAGCAGTACTTC.

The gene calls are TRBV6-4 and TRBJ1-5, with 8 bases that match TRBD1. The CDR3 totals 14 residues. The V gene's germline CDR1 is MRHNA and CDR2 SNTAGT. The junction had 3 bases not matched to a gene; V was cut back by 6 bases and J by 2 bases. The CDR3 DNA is TGTGCCAGCAGGGGGACAGGCGGCAATCAGCCCCAGCATTTT. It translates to CASRGTGGNQPQHF.

The CDR3 is CAWSWRGLSSYNEQFF. The CDR3 DNA follows: TGTGCCTGGAGTTGGCGAGGACTAAGCTCCTACAATGAGCAGTTCTTC. This chain connects TRBV30 to TRBJ2-1; the D gene is possibly TRBD2 (6 bases). Trimming removed 2 bases from V and 0 bases from J, with 14 bases in between. Germline loops: CDR1 GTSNPN, CDR2 SVGIG (reference sequence). The CDR3 length is 16 residues.

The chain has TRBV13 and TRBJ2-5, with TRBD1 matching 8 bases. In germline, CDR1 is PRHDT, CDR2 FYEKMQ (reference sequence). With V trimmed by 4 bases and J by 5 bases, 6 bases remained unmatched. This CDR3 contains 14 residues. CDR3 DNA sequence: TGTGCCAGCAGCTCTCAGGGGGCTTTTGAGACCCAGTACTTC. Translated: CASSSQGAFETQYF.

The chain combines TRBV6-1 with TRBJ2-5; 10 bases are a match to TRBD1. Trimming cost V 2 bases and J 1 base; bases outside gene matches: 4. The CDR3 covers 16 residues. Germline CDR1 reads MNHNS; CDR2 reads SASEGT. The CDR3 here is CASSERDRGPQETQYF. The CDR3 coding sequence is TGTGCCAGCAGTGAAAGGGACAGGGGCCCCCAAGAGACCCAGTACTTC.

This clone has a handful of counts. Here the CDR3 DNA reads TGCAGTGCTAGAGACACCTACGAGCAGTACTTC. Encoded protein: CSARDTYEQYF. V and J are TRBV20-1 and TRBJ2-7; D gene ambiguous. CDR1 and CDR2 from the germline V gene are DFQATT and SNEGSKA (reference sequence). V was shortened by 0 bases and J by 2 bases, with 2 bases between the two germline ends. The CDR3 length is 11 residues.

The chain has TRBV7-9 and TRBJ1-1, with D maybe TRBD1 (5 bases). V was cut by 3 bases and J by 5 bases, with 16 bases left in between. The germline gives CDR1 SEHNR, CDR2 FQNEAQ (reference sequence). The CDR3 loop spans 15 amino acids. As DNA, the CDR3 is TGTGCCAGCAGCTTCGGGCGCAGGGTCCTAACTGAAGCTTTCTTT. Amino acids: CASSFGRRVLTEAFF.

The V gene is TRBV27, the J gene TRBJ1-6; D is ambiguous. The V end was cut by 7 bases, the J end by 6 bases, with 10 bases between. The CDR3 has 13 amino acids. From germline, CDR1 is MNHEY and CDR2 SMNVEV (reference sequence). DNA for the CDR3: TGTGCCAGCACCGAAGCGGGTAATTCACCCCTCCACTTT. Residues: CASTEAGNSPLHF.

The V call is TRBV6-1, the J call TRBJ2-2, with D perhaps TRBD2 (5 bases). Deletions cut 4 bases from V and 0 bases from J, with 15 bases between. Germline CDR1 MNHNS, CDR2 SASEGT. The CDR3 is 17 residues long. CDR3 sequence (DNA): TGTGCCAGCAGTGCGTCTACGGGGTGGCCGAACACCGGGGAGCTGTTTTTT. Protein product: CASSASTGWPNTGELFF.

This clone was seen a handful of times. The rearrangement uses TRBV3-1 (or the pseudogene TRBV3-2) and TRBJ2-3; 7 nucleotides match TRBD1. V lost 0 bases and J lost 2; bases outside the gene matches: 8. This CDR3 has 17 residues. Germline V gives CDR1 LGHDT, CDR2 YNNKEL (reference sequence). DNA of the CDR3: TGTGCCAGCAGCCAAGAACTATCAGGGGGTATCACAGATACGCAGTATTTT. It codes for CASSQELSGGITDTQYF.

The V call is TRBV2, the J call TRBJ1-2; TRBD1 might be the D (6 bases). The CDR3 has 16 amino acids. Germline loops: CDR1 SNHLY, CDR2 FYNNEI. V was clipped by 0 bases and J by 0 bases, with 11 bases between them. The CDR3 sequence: CASSEARTATNYGYTF. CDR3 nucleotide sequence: TGTGCCAGCAGTGAAGCGCGGACAGCCACTAACTATGGCTACACCTTC.

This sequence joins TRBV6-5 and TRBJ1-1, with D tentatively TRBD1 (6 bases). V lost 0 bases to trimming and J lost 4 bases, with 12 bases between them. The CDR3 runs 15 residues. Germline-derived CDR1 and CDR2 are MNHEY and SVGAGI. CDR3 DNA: TGTGCCAGCAGTTACTCGTCCAGGGGTAGCACTGAAGCTTTCTTT. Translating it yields CASSYSSRGSTEAFF.

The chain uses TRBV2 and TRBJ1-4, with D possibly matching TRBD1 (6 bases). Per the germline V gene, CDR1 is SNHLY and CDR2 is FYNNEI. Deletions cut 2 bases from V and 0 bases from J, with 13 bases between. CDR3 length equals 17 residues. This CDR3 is CASSEYQGLTTNEKLFF. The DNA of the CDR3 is TGTGCCAGCAGTGAATACCAGGGGCTAACAACTAATGAAAAACTGTTTTTT. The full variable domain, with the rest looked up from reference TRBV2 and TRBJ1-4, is EPEVTQTPSHQVTQMGQEVILRCVPISNHLYFYWYRQILGQKVEFLVSFYNNEISEKSEIFDDQFSVERPDGSNFTLKIRSTKLEDSAMYFCASSEYQGLTTNEKLFFGSGTQLSVL.

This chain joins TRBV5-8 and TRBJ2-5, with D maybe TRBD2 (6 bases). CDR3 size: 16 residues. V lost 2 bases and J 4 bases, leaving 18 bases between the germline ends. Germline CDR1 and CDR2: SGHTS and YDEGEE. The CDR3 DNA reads TGTGCCAGCAGCTTCGGCGGGGCCCCGAGGGGAGAGACCCAGTACTTC. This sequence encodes CASSFGGAPRGETQYF.

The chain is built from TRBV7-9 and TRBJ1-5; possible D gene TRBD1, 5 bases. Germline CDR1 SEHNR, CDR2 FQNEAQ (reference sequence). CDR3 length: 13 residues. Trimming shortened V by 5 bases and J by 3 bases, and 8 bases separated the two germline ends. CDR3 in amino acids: CASSRDFNQPQHF. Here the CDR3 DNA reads TGTGCCAGCAGCCGGGACTTCAATCAGCCCCAGCATTTT. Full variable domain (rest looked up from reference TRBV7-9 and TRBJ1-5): DTGVSQNPRHKITKRGQNVTFRCDPISEHNRLYWYRQTLGQGPEFLTYFQNEAQLEKSRLLSDRFSAERPKGSFSTLEIQRTEQGDSAMYLCASSRDFNQPQHFGDGTRLSIL.